One T cell receptor (beta chain) is described in this entry. Its antigen is undetermined. Profiling relied on immunoSEQ multiplex PCR, and the TCRdb table lists in-frame clones only, not all of them. The sample records tens of thousands of clones, roughly four fifths being singletons. The record originates from a study of T cells in localized non-small cell lung cancer. Notes on the study in general: There was higher T cell clonality in uninvolved adjacent lung than in tumor, and it was highest there.

This sample comprised peripheral blood, obtained before any cancer treatment. The source is a man aged 40 to 69 with stage I lung adenocarcinoma.

CDR3 sequence (DNA): TGTGCCAGCAGGAGGGTCACTGAAGCTTTCTTT. This codes for CASRRVTEAFF. The chain carries TRBV6-5 and TRBJ1-1; no clear D gene. Germline V gene sequence: CDR1 MNHEY, CDR2 SVGAGI. The CDR3 sequence is 11 residues long. The V end lost 6 bases, the J end lost 4 bases, and 6 bases lay between the germline ends.